Following are 2 T cell receptor beta chains from one sample sequenced in a study of PD-1 and CTLA-4 blockade in melanoma. Generated by immunoSEQ multiplex PCR, the TCRdb table keeps only in-frame clones and is missing some. The sample shows tens of thousands of clones, approximately 90% of them seen only once. The material was CD8+ T cells from peripheral blood, obtained from a patient given anti-PD-1 treatment. Every receptor here comes from a human donor with melanoma.

The rearrangement links TRBV14 to TRBJ1-3; D not resolved. Germline lookup yields CDR1 SGHDN and CDR2 FVKESK. CDR3 length: 13 residues. Trimming removed 6 bases from V and 0 bases from J, with 6 bases in between. The CDR3 protein is CASSPFSGNTIYF. The CDR3 bases are TGTGCCAGCAGTCCCTTCTCTGGAAACACCATATATTTT.

V usage is TRBV29-1 and J usage is TRBJ2-7; no definite D call. Trimming cost V 5 bases and J 0 bases, with 11 bases left between them. Germline-derived CDR1 and CDR2 are SQVTM and ANQGSEA. This CDR3 is 13 amino acids long. CDR3 coding DNA: TGCAGCGTTCGAAGGGTAGACTCCTACGAGCAGTACTTC. Translated, it gives CSVRRVDSYEQYF.